These 10 T cell receptor beta chains came from one sample sequenced in a study of blood T cell repertoires in COVID-19. Measured with immunoSEQ multiplex PCR; TCRdb has only the in-frame clones, and not every one. The sample has roughly 230,000 clones, roughly 84% seen once; the top ten hold about 7%. Sequenced: PBMCs or T cells enriched from blood (not recorded which). These receptors all come from a young man in a cohort exposed to, infected with or recovered from COVID-19 (not recorded which).

This clone showed up just once. CDR3 protein: CASSGTGVNYGYTF. CDR3 nucleotides: TGTGCCAGCAGCGGGACAGGGGTTAACTATGGCTACACCTTC. The chain carries TRBV27 and TRBJ1-2, with TRBD1 matching over 10 bases. V trimming: 6 bases; J trimming: 1 base; junction bases outside the gene matches: 2. The CDR3 consists of 14 residues. Germline V lookup: CDR1 MNHEY, CDR2 SMNVEV (reference sequence).

This clone was seen just once. The chain has TRBV9 and TRBJ2-5; TRBD2 agrees at 8 bases. Losses at the gene ends were 4 bases for V and 4 bases for J; bases not matched to a gene: 0. In germline, CDR1 is SGDLS, CDR2 YYNGEE. The CDR3 runs to 12 residues. The DNA for the CDR3 is TGTGCCAGCAGCCGGGGGGGAGAGACCCAGTACTTC. Its protein product is CASSRGGETQYF.

This sequence joins TRBV4-3 and TRBJ1-1; no definite D call. Trimming shortened V by 0 bases and J by 0 bases, and 11 bases separated the two germline ends. This CDR3 comprises 16 residues. Germline CDR1 and CDR2: LGHNA and YSLEER. The DNA of the CDR3 is TGCGCCAGCAGCCAAGATTTAGCCTTTTTGAACACTGAAGCTTTCTTT. This translates into CASSQDLAFLNTEAFF.

The DNA for the CDR3 is TGTGCCAGCAGCCCTAGCGGGTCGGGGTCCTACGAGCAGTACTTC. As protein: CASSPSGSGSYEQYF. V is TRBV4-2 and J is TRBJ2-7; the match to TRBD2 covers 8 bases. Germline V gene data show CDR1 as LGHNA and CDR2 as YNFKEQ. The CDR3 spans 15 residues. Trimming at V came to 4 bases and at J to 1 base, leaving 6 bases not matched to a gene.

The rearrangement links TRBV7-3 to TRBJ2-2, with 15 bases fitting TRBD2. The CDR3 extends over 19 amino acids. Per germline, CDR1 SGHTA and CDR2 FQGTGA. Germline trimming cut 4 bases from V and 2 bases from J; bases unmatched to any gene: 8. Written as DNA, the CDR3 is TGTGCCAGCAGCTCGCCGGGACTAGCGGGAGGCACTAACACCGGGGAGCTGTTTTTT. Amino acid sequence: CASSSPGLAGGTNTGELFF.

This clone occurred once. The chain couples TRBV24-1 to TRBJ1-1; TRBD1 agrees at 8 bases. This CDR3 spans 13 amino acids. Germline lookup yields CDR1 KGHDR and CDR2 SFDVKD. V gave up 3 bases and J gave up 11 bases; unmatched junction bases: 7. This chain's CDR3 is CATSDRRTGLAFF. The CDR3 bases are TGTGCCACCAGTGATCGGAGGACAGGGTTGGCTTTCTTT.

This sequence joins TRBV7-8 and TRBJ2-1, with TRBD1 matching 11 bases. CDR3 size: 17 residues. The V segment lost 5 bases and the J segment 6 bases; nucleotides outside the gene matches: 12. Germline loops: CDR1 SGHVS, CDR2 FQNEAQ. CDR3 residues: CASSNRDRGSQTNEQFF. The DNA of the CDR3 is TGTGCCAGCAGCAACCGGGACAGGGGGTCTCAAACCAATGAGCAGTTCTTC.

This rearrangement joins TRBV7-2 to TRBJ2-2; D may be TRBD1 (7 bases). The CDR3 loop spans 16 amino acids. CDR1 SGHTA and CDR2 FQGNSA come from the germline V gene. V gave up 4 bases and J gave up 1 base, with 13 bases separating them. The CDR3 loop reads CASSSAGQLNTGELFF. The DNA of the CDR3 is TGTGCCAGCAGCTCTGCGGGACAGCTGAACACCGGGGAGCTGTTTTTT.

The rearrangement joins TRBV5-1 to TRBJ2-1; 11 positions match TRBD1. The V and J ends lost 2 bases and 0 bases, in that order; junction bases with no gene match: 7. Per germline, CDR1 SGHRS and CDR2 YFSETQ. This CDR3 contains 18 residues. The CDR3 DNA sequence: TGCGCCAGCAGCTTCCAAGCCGGGACAGGGGGCTCCTACAATGAGCAGTTCTTC. This codes for CASSFQAGTGGSYNEQFF. Combining the CDR3 with reference TRBV5-1 and TRBJ2-1 gives the whole variable domain KAGVTQTPRYLIKTRGQQVTLSCSPISGHRSVSWYQQTPGQGLQFLFEYFSETQRNKGNFPGRFSGRQFSNSRSEMNVSTLELGDSALYLCASSFQAGTGGSYNEQFFGPGTRLTVL.

Written as DNA, the CDR3 is TGTGCCAGTAGTATCGCCGGTCCGATCTATGGCTACACCTTC. Translating it yields CASSIAGPIYGYTF. The V gene is TRBV19, the J gene TRBJ1-2; D not certain. CDR1 and CDR2 (germline): LNHDA, SQIVND (reference sequence). This CDR3 is built from 14 residues. The germline V and J ends were trimmed by 3 bases and 4 bases, with 12 bases remaining between them.